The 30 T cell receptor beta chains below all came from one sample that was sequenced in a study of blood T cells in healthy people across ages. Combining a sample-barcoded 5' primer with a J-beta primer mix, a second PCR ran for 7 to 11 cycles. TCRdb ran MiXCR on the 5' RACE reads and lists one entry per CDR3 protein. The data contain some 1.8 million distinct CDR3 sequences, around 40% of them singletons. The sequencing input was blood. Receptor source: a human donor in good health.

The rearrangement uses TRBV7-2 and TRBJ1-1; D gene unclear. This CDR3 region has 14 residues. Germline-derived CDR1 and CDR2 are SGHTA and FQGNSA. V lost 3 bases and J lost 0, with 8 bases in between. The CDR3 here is CASSFYGVNTEAFF. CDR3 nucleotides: TGTGCCAGCAGCTTTTACGGGGTGAACACTGAAGCTTTCTTT.

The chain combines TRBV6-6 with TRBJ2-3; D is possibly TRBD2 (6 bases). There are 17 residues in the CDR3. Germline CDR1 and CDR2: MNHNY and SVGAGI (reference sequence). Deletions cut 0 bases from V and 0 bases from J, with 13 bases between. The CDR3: CASSYSVAGTSTDTQYF. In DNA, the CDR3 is TGTGCCAGCAGTTACTCGGTTGCGGGGACCAGCACAGATACGCAGTATTTT.

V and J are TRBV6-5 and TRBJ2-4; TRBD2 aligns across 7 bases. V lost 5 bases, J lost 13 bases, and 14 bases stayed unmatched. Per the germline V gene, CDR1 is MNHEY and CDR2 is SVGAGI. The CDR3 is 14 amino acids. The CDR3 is CASSRTDRGGEQYF. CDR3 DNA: TGTGCCAGCAGTAGGACGGATCGGGGAGGGGAGCAGTACTTC.

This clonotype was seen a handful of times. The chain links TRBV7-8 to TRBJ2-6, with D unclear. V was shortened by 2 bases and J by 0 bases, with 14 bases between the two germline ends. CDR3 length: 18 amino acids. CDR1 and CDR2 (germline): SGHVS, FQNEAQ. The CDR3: CASSLLGIDHSGANVLTF. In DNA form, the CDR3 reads TGTGCCAGCAGCTTATTAGGGATAGATCACTCTGGGGCCAACGTCCTGACTTTC. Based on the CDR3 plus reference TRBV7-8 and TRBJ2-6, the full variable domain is GAGVSQSPRYKVAKRGQDVALRCDPISGHVSLFWYQQALGQGPEFLTYFQNEAQLDKSGLPSDRFFAERPEGSVSTLKIQRTQQEDSAVYLCASSLLGIDHSGANVLTFGAGSRLTVL.

CDR3 DNA: TGCAGCGTGTCGACTAGCGCAACCTCCTACGAGCAGTACTTC. It codes for CSVSTSATSYEQYF. V is TRBV29-1 and J is TRBJ2-7; 8 bases agree with TRBD2. The CDR3 loop spans 14 amino acids. V trimming: 6 bases; J trimming: 0 bases; junction bases outside the gene matches: 7. The germline CDR1 and CDR2 sequences are SQVTM and ANQGSEA.

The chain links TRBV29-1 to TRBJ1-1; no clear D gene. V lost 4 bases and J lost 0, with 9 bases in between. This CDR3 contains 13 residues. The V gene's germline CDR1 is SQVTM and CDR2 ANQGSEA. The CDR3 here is CSVGLTLNTEAFF. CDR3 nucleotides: TGCAGCGTTGGTCTGACCTTGAACACTGAAGCTTTCTTT.

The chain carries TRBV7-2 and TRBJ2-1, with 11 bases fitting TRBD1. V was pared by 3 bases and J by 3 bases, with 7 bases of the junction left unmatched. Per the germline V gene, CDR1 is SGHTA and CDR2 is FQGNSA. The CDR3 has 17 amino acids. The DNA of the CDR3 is TGTGCCAGCAGCTTCTCCGGGACAGGGGGTTACTACAATGAGCAGTTCTTC. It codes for CASSFSGTGGYYNEQFF.

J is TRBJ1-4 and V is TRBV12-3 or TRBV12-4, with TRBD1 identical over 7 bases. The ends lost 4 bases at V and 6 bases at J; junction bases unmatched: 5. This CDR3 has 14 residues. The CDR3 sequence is CASSWGTADEKLFF. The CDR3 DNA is TGTGCCAGCAGTTGGGGGACAGCCGATGAAAAACTGTTTTTT.

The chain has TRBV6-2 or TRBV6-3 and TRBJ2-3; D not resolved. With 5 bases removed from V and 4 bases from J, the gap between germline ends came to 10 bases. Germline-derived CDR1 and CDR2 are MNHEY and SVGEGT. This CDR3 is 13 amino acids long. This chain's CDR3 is CASSRPMADTQYF. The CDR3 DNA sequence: TGTGCCAGCAGTCGGCCGATGGCAGATACGCAGTATTTT.

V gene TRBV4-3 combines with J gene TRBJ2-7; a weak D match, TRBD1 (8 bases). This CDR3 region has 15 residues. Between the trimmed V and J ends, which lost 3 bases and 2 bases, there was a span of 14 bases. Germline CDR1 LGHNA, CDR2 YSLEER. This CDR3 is CASSHSQGGAYEQYF. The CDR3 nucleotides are TGCGCCAGCAGCCACTCACAGGGGGGGGCCTACGAGCAGTACTTC.

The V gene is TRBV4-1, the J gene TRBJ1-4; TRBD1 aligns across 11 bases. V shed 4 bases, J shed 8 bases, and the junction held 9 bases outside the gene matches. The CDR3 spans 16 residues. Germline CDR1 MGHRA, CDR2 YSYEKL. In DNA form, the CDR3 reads TGCGCCAGCAGCCCGGACGGACAGGGGGCTTACGAAAAACTGTTTTTT. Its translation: CASSPDGQGAYEKLFF.

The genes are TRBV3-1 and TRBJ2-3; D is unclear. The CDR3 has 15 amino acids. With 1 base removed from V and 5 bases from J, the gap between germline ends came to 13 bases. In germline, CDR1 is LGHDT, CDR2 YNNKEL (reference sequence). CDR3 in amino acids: CASSQGLPRVDTQYF. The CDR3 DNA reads TGTGCCAGCAGCCAAGGGCTACCTCGCGTAGATACGCAGTATTTT.

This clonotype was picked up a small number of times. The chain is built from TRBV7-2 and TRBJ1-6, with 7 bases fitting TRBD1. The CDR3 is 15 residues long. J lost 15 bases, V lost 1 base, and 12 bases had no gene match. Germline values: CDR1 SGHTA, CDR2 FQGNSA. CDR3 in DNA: TGTGCCAGCAGCTTAGAGGGGGACAGTGGTAGTCTCCTCCACTTT. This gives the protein CASSLEGDSGSLLHF. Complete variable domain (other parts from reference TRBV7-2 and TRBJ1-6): GAGVSQSPSNKVTEKGKDVELRCDPISGHTALYWYRQSLGQGLEFLIYFQGNSAPDKSGLPSDRFSAERTGGSVSTLTIQRTQQEDSAVYLCASSLEGDSGSLLHFGNGTRLTVT.

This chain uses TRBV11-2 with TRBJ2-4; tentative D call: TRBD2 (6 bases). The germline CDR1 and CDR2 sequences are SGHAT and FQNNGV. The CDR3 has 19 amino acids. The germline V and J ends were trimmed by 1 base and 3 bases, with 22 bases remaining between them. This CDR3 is CASSLGGIQGYGGKNIQYF. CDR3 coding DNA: TGTGCCAGCAGCTTAGGTGGCATCCAGGGCTACGGGGGCAAAAACATTCAGTACTTC.

The CDR3 region has the DNA TGTGCCACCAGTGATCAGGTCGGAGAGACCCAGTACTTC. As protein: CATSDQVGETQYF. V and J are TRBV24-1 and TRBJ2-5; D not resolved. Germline V lookup: CDR1 KGHDR, CDR2 SFDVKD. The CDR3 has 13 amino acids. The germline V and J ends were trimmed by 3 bases and 4 bases, with 8 bases remaining between them.

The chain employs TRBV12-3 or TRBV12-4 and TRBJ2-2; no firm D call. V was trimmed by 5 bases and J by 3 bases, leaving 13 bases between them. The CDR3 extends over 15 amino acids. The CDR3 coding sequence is TGTGCCAGCAGTCTAACGGACCTTCACACCGGGGAGCTGTTTTTT. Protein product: CASSLTDLHTGELFF.

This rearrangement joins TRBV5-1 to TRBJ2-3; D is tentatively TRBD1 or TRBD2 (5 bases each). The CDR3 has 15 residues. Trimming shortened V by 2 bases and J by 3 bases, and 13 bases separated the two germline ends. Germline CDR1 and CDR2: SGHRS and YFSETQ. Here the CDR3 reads CASSFDARETDTQYF. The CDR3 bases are TGCGCCAGCAGCTTTGATGCCAGGGAGACAGATACGCAGTATTTT. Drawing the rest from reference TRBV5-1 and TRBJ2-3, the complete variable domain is KAGVTQTPRYLIKTRGQQVTLSCSPISGHRSVSWYQQTPGQGLQFLFEYFSETQRNKGNFPGRFSGRQFSNSRSEMNVSTLELGDSALYLCASSFDARETDTQYFGPGTRLTVL.

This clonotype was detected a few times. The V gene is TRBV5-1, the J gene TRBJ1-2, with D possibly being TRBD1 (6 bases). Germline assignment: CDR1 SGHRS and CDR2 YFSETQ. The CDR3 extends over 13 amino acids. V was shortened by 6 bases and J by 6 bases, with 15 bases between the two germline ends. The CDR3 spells CASNPGEDDGYTF. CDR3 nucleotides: TGCGCCAGCAACCCAGGGGAGGACGATGGCTACACCTTC. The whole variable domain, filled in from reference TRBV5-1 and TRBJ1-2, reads KAGVTQTPRYLIKTRGQQVTLSCSPISGHRSVSWYQQTPGQGLQFLFEYFSETQRNKGNFPGRFSGRQFSNSRSEMNVSTLELGDSALYLCASNPGEDDGYTFGSGTRLTVV.

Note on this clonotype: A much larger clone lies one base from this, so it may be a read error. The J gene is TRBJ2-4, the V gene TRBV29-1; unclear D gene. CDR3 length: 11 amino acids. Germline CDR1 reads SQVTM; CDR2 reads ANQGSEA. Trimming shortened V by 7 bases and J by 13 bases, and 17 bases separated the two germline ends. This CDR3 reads CSADTTQDQYF. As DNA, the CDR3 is TGCAGCGCTGACACCACACAAGACCAGTACTTC.

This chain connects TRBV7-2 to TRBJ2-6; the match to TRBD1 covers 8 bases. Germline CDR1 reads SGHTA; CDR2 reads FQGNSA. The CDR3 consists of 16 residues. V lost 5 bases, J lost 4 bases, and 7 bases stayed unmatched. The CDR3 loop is CASSPRGLSGANVLTF. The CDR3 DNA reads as TGTGCCAGCAGCCCCAGGGGGCTATCAGGGGCCAACGTCCTGACTTTC.

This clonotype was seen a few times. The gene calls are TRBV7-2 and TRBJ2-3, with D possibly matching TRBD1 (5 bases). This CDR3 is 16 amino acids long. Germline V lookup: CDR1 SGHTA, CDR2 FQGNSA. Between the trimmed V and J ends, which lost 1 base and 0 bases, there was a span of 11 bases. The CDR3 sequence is CASSLELGRSTDTQYF. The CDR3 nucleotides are TGTGCCAGCAGCTTAGAATTGGGGCGGAGCACAGATACGCAGTATTTT. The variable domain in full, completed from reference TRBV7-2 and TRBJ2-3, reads GAGVSQSPSNKVTEKGKDVELRCDPISGHTALYWYRQSLGQGLEFLIYFQGNSAPDKSGLPSDRFSAERTGGSVSTLTIQRTQQEDSAVYLCASSLELGRSTDTQYFGPGTRLTVL.

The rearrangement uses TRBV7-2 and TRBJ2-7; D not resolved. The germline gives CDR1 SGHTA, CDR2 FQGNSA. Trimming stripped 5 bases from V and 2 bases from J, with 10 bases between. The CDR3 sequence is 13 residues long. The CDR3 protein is CASSRPSTYEQYF. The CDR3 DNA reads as TGTGCCAGCAGCCGGCCCAGCACCTACGAGCAGTACTTC.

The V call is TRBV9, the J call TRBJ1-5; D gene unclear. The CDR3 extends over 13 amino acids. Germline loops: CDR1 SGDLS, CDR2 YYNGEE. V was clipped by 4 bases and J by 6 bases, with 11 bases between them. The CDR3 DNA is TGTGCCAGCAGCTCCCAACTAGGTCAGCCCCAGCATTTT. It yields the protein CASSSQLGQPQHF.

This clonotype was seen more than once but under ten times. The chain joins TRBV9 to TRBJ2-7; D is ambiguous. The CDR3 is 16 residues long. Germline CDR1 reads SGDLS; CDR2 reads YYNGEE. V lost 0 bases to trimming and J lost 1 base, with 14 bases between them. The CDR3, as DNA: TGTGCCAGCAGCGTAGGACCCCGCGGCCTGTCCTACGAGCAGTACTTC. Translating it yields CASSVGPRGLSYEQYF.

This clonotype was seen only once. The CDR3 loop reads CASSRHWDSYYEAFF. The DNA of the CDR3 is TGCGCCAGCAGCCGACATTGGGACAGCTACTATGAAGCTTTCTTT. The J gene is TRBJ1-1, the V gene TRBV4-3, with 7 nucleotides matching TRBD1. The CDR3 contains 15 residues. Trimming took 4 bases from V and 7 from J; bases not matched to a gene: 12. Germline loops: CDR1 LGHNA, CDR2 YSLEER.

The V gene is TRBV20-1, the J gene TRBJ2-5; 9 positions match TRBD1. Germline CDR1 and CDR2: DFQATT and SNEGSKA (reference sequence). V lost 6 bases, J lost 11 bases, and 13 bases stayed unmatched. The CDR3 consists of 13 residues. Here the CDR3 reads CSAAGTGHREQYF. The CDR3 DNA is TGCAGTGCCGCCGGGACAGGGCACCGCGAACAGTACTTC.

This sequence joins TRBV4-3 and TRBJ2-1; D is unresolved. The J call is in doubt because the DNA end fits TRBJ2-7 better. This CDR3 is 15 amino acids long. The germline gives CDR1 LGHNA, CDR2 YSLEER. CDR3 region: CASSQGPQADYEQYF. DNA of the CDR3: TGCGCCAGCAGCCAAGGGCCCCAGGCCGACTACGAGCAGTACTTC.

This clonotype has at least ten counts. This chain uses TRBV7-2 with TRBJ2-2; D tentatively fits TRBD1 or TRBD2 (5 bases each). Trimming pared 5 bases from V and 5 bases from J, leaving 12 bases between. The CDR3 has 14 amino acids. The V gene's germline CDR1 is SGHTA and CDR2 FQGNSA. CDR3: CASSPIGATGELFF. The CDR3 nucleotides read TGTGCCAGCAGCCCCATCGGGGCAACCGGGGAGCTGTTTTTT.

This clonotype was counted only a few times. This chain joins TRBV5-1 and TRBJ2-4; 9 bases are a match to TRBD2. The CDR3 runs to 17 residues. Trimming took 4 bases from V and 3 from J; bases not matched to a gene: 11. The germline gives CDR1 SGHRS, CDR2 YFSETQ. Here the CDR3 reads CASSPGVAGDHKNIQYF. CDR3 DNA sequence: TGCGCCAGCAGCCCGGGGGTAGCGGGGGACCACAAAAACATTCAGTACTTC.

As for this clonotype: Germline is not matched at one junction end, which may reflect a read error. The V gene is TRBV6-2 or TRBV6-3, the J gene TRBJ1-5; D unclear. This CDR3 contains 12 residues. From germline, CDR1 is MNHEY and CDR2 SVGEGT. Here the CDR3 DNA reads TGTGCCAGCGGACTAACAAGTCTGCCGCAGCAGTTT. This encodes CASGLTSLPQQF.